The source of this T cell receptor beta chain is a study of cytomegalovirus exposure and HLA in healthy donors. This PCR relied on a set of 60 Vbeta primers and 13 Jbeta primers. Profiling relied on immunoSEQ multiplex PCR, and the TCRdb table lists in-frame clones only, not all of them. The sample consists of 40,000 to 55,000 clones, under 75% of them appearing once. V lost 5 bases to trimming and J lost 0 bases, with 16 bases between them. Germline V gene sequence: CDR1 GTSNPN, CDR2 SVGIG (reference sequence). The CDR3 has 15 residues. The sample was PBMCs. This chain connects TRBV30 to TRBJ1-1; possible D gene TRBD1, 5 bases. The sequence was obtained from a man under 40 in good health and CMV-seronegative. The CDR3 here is CAWGRGVSMNTEAFF. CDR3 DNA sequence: TGTGCCTGGGGGCGGGGGGTGAGCATGAACACTGAAGCTTTCTTT.